Shown below are 26 T cell receptor beta chains from a single sample sequenced in a study of beta chain features in type 1 diabetes. Isolated RNA was reverse transcribed in full, so expressed TCRB transcripts were sequenced. The method was immunoSEQ multiplex PCR; TCRdb's version includes in-frame clones alone and lacks a portion of them. The sample has around 140,000 clones, about 10% seen once. Sequenced: naive CD4+ T cells from blood. The receptors derive from a man between 18 and 29 years old in good health.

The chain is built from TRBV19 and TRBJ2-1; 11 bases are a match to TRBD2. Trimming removed 2 bases from V and 7 bases from J; junction bases left unmatched: 4. The CDR3 extends over 15 amino acids. Germline loops: CDR1 LNHDA, CDR2 SQIVND (reference sequence). The CDR3 nucleotides read TGTGCCAGTAGTATATTAGCGGGGGGGCGTAATGAGCAGTTCTTC. Its translation: CASSILAGGRNEQFF. The full variable domain, with the rest looked up from reference TRBV19 and TRBJ2-1, is DGGITQSPKYLFRKEGQNVTLSCEQNLNHDAMYWYRQDPGQGLRLIYYSQIVNDFQKGDIAEGYSVSREKKESFPLTVTSAQKNPTAFYLCASSILAGGRNEQFFGPGTRLTVL.

This clone has a handful of counts. This rearrangement joins TRBV28 to TRBJ2-1, with 8 bases that match TRBD2. CDR1 is MDHEN and CDR2 is SYDVKM in the germline V gene. With V trimmed by 7 bases and J by 8 bases, 7 bases remained unmatched. The CDR3 covers 13 residues. CDR3 nucleotides: TGTGCCAGCACCTCCGGGGGGGTTGATGAGCAGTTCTTC. Translating gives CASTSGGVDEQFF.

This clone was picked up many times. The rearrangement uses TRBV29-1 and TRBJ2-7; D call uncertain. Trimming took 6 bases from V and 2 from J, leaving 17 bases between them. The V gene's germline CDR1 is SQVTM and CDR2 ANQGSEA. This CDR3 region has 14 residues. CDR3 nucleotides: TGCAGCGTCATCCGAGCCTTCCTCCCCTACGAGCAGTACTTC. Its protein product is CSVIRAFLPYEQYF.

This clone came up a few times. The chain combines TRBV18 with TRBJ2-7; D may be TRBD2 (5 bases). Trimming cost V 1 base and J 3 bases, with 7 bases left between them. This CDR3 region has 13 residues. CDR1 is KGHSH, CDR2 LQKENI, per germline. The CDR3 region has the DNA TGTGCCAGCTCACCACAGGGAGACTACGAGCAGTACTTC. Its protein is CASSPQGDYEQYF.

The chain links TRBV4-3 to TRBJ2-3; 10 nucleotides line up with TRBD2. Looked up from germline, CDR1 is LGHNA and CDR2 is YSLEER. This CDR3 spans 18 amino acids. V shed 4 bases, J shed 3 bases, and the junction held 13 bases outside the gene matches. DNA of the CDR3: TGCGCCAGCAGCCCTGGTGGCAGCGGGGGGGCCTTAACAGATACGCAGTATTTT. Protein sequence: CASSPGGSGGALTDTQYF.

This clone has at least ten counts. J is TRBJ1-5 and V is TRBV30; D call uncertain. Germline CDR1 reads GTSNPN; CDR2 reads SVGIG (reference sequence). The CDR3 has 13 amino acids. Between the trimmed V and J ends, which lost 2 bases and 5 bases, there was a span of 10 bases. In DNA, the CDR3 is TGTGCCTGGAGTCCAATCGGGGATCAGCCCCAGCATTTT. This gives the protein CAWSPIGDQPQHF.

This clone turned up a few times. This chain connects TRBV19 to TRBJ1-1; the match to TRBD1 covers 9 bases. Germline V lookup: CDR1 LNHDA, CDR2 SQIVND (reference sequence). With V trimmed by 4 bases and J by 4 bases, 7 bases remained unmatched. The CDR3 runs 15 residues. CDR3 protein: CASSTTDRGSTEAFF. DNA for the CDR3: TGTGCCAGTAGTACCACGGACAGGGGAAGCACTGAAGCTTTCTTT.

This clone has a handful of counts. The V gene is TRBV10-2, the J gene TRBJ2-7; possibly TRBD1 for D (8 bases). The CDR3 length is 14 residues. Deletions cut 8 bases from V and 3 bases from J, with 17 bases between. Germline V lookup: CDR1 WSHSY, CDR2 SAAADI. The DNA of the CDR3 is TGCGCCAGCGACCGGACAGGGACTAACTACGAGCAGTACTTC. This encodes CASDRTGTNYEQYF.

This chain links TRBV11-2 with TRBJ1-1; 8 nucleotides line up with TRBD1. J gave up 5 bases and V 7 bases, and 12 bases lay outside the gene matches. This CDR3 has 15 amino acids. Per germline, CDR1 SGHAT and CDR2 FQNNGV. CDR3 sequence (DNA): TGTGCCAGCAAAAAAGGGTGGACAGGGAGGACTGAAGCTTTCTTT. The encoded protein is CASKKGWTGRTEAFF.

The chain joins TRBV9 to TRBJ2-1, with a possible D match to TRBD2 (6 bases). The ends were cut back, 0 bases at V and 2 bases at J, with 12 bases in the middle. The CDR3 is 16 amino acids. The germline CDR1 and CDR2 sequences are SGDLS and YYNGEE. DNA for the CDR3: TGTGCCAGCAGCGTAGGAGGGGAGGCCACCTACAATGAGCAGTTCTTC. It yields the protein CASSVGGEATYNEQFF. Variable domain in full (rest from reference TRBV9 and TRBJ2-1): DSGVTQTPKHLITATGQRVTLRCSPRSGDLSVYWYQQSLDQGLQFLIQYYNGEERAKGNILERFSAQQFPDLHSELNLSSLELGDSALYFCASSVGGEATYNEQFFGPGTRLTVL.

The DNA of the CDR3 is TGTGCCAGCAGTTTTCGACTAGCGGGGGAGGGTGAGCAGTTCTTC. This encodes CASSFRLAGEGEQFF. The rearrangement links TRBV6-5 to TRBJ2-1; 12 positions agree with TRBD2. After removal of 4 bases from V and 9 bases from J, the junction contained 7 bases not matched to a gene. Germline CDR1 MNHEY, CDR2 SVGAGI. The CDR3 is 15 residues long.

This chain connects TRBV19 to TRBJ2-2, with 7 bases aligning to TRBD2. The CDR3 consists of 17 residues. After removal of 0 bases from V and 4 bases from J, the junction contained 8 bases not matched to a gene. Germline values: CDR1 LNHDA, CDR2 SQIVND (reference sequence). The CDR3: CASSIDGPWEGTGELFF. CDR3 DNA: TGTGCCAGTAGTATAGATGGGCCCTGGGAGGGCACCGGGGAGCTGTTTTTT.

The sample holds a few counts of this clone. The chain joins TRBV7-6 to TRBJ2-7; 10 nucleotides line up with TRBD1. The CDR3 spans 15 residues. The junction had 5 bases not matched to a gene; V was cut back by 4 bases and J by 2 bases. The V gene's germline CDR1 is SGHVS and CDR2 FNYEAQ. The CDR3 protein is CASSSGTGAAYEQYF. In DNA, the CDR3 is TGTGCCAGCAGCTCCGGGACAGGGGCGGCCTACGAGCAGTACTTC.

This clone has a handful of counts. The rearrangement uses TRBV7-9 and TRBJ2-7; D not resolved. This CDR3 comprises 17 residues. CDR1 and CDR2 from the germline V gene are SEHNR and FQNEAQ (reference sequence). V was cut by 0 bases and J by 5 bases, with 20 bases left in between. DNA for the CDR3: TGTGCCAGCAGCTTAGCATATCGGCGTGCTAGTATACACGAGCAGTACTTC. Protein sequence: CASSLAYRRASIHEQYF. The full variable domain, completed using reference TRBV7-9 and TRBJ2-7, is DTGVSQNPRHKITKRGQNVTFRCDPISEHNRLYWYRQTLGQGPEFLTYFQNEAQLEKSRLLSDRFSAERPKGSFSTLEIQRTEQGDSAMYLCASSLAYRRASIHEQYFGPGTRLTVT.

This clone was seen a few times. V gene TRBV5-6 combines with J gene TRBJ2-3; the match to TRBD2 covers 13 bases. With V trimmed by 4 bases and J by 12 bases, 11 bases remained unmatched. The CDR3 loop spans 15 amino acids. Per germline, CDR1 SGHDT and CDR2 YYEEEE. DNA of the CDR3: TGTGCCAGCAGCCTCCGACTAGCGGGGGGCAGTTTTCAGTATTTT. Amino acids: CASSLRLAGGSFQYF.

This clone was picked up a small number of times. The rearrangement uses TRBV19 and TRBJ2-2, with 11 bases fitting TRBD2. Unmatched junction bases numbered 3, after V lost 11 bases and J lost 1 base. This CDR3 region has 14 residues. Germline V gene lookup returns CDR1 LNHDA and CDR2 SQIVND (reference sequence). The CDR3 protein is CACGTSGNTGELFF. The CDR3 region has the DNA TGTGCCTGTGGGACTAGCGGGAACACCGGGGAGCTGTTTTTT.

This clone has only a few counts. The chain carries TRBV7-6 and TRBJ2-1; 10 bases align to TRBD2. The CDR3 runs 16 residues. In germline, CDR1 is SGHVS, CDR2 FNYEAQ. V shed 2 bases and J 3 bases; nucleotides not matched to a gene: 4. CDR3 coding DNA: TGTGCCAGCAGCTTAAACGGACTAGCGGACTACAATGAGCAGTTCTTC. Its translation is CASSLNGLADYNEQFF.

J is TRBJ1-6 and V is TRBV7-2; D is unresolved. CDR3 length equals 16 residues. The germline V and J ends were trimmed by 4 bases and 7 bases, with 17 bases remaining between them. Germline V gene sequence: CDR1 SGHTA, CDR2 FQGNSA. CDR3 protein: CASSSRQPLENSPLHF. The CDR3 nucleotides read TGTGCCAGCAGCTCCCGGCAGCCTCTAGAGAATTCACCCCTCCACTTT.

This clone was seen more than once but under ten times. The chain joins TRBV7-2 to TRBJ2-5, with 11 positions matching TRBD2. Germline trimming cut 3 bases from V and 5 bases from J; bases unmatched to any gene: 5. CDR3 length: 15 residues. CDR1 is SGHTA and CDR2 is FQGNSA in the germline V gene. The CDR3: CASSFTSGGEETQYF. The CDR3 DNA sequence: TGTGCCAGCAGCTTTACTAGCGGGGGAGAGGAGACCCAGTACTTC.

J is TRBJ2-2 and V is TRBV6-1; D gene unclear. CDR1 and CDR2 (germline): MNHNS, SASEGT. The germline V and J ends were trimmed by 5 bases and 2 bases, with 12 bases remaining between them. This CDR3 region has 15 residues. CDR3 protein: CASSPNTVNTGELFF. The CDR3 DNA reads as TGTGCCAGCAGTCCTAACACAGTTAACACCGGGGAGCTGTTTTTT.

CDR3 in DNA: TGTGCCAGCAGCGTAGGGACAGGGAACTACGAGCAGTACTTC. Protein sequence: CASSVGTGNYEQYF. This chain joins TRBV9 and TRBJ2-7, with TRBD1 identical over 8 bases. Trimming at V came to 0 bases and at J to 3 bases, leaving 2 bases not matched to a gene. Germline-derived CDR1 and CDR2 are SGDLS and YYNGEE. This CDR3 is built from 14 residues.

This clone was picked up a small number of times. This chain uses TRBV4-2 with TRBJ1-5, with D unclear. Germline CDR1 reads LGHNA; CDR2 reads YNFKEQ. The V and J ends lost 0 bases and 5 bases respectively, with 17 bases between them. This CDR3 is built from 17 residues. CDR3 protein: CASSQELVAALYQPQHF. CDR3 coding DNA: TGTGCCAGCAGCCAAGAATTAGTAGCGGCCCTGTATCAGCCCCAGCATTTT.

The genes are TRBV11-2 and TRBJ2-5; 10 bases fit TRBD2. The germline gives CDR1 SGHAT, CDR2 FQNNGV. The CDR3 totals 15 residues. The V and J ends lost 7 bases and 4 bases, in that order; junction bases with no gene match: 9. CDR3 region: CASTSSGGLGETQYF. The CDR3 nucleotides read TGTGCCAGCACCTCTAGCGGGGGCTTGGGAGAGACCCAGTACTTC.

The chain is built from TRBV7-9 and TRBJ2-5, with a possible D match to TRBD1 (5 bases). Germline CDR1 is SEHNR and CDR2 is FQNEAQ (reference sequence). V lost 8 bases and J lost 2, with 12 bases in between. The CDR3 loop spans 13 amino acids. In DNA, the CDR3 is TGTGCCAGCGGGGAACAGGTTCAAGAGACCCAGTACTTC. Amino acids: CASGEQVQETQYF.

This clone was observed many times. The rearrangement links TRBV4-1 to TRBJ2-1; D is unclear. V shed 1 base and J shed 7 bases, with 11 bases lying between them. This CDR3 comprises 14 residues. Germline values: CDR1 MGHRA, CDR2 YSYEKL. CDR3 loop: CASSQGTSSNEQFF. The CDR3 coding sequence is TGCGCCAGCAGCCAAGGAACCAGTTCGAATGAGCAGTTCTTC.

The table lists this clone with a few counts. The chain uses TRBV7-9 and TRBJ1-5; unclear D gene. The CDR3 is 14 amino acids. V lost 5 bases, J lost 9 bases, and 17 bases lay in between. Germline assignment: CDR1 SEHNR and CDR2 FQNEAQ (reference sequence). Here the CDR3 DNA reads TGTGCCAGCAGCCCTCCACAACCGGGATCGCCCCAGCATTTT. Protein sequence: CASSPPQPGSPQHF.